Following are 7 T cell receptor beta chains from one sample sequenced in a study of cytomegalovirus exposure and HLA in healthy donors. PCR was performed using 60 Vbeta and 13 Jbeta primers. Clones were sequenced by immunoSEQ multiplex PCR, and TCRdb holds only the in-frame ones, with some missing. This sample has approximately 130,000 clones, with roughly four fifths found just once. Sample: PBMCs. The receptors derive from a boy aged 5-17 years in good health and CMV-seronegative.

The chain combines TRBV25-1 with TRBJ2-1; possibly TRBD1 for D (6 bases). The CDR3 runs 15 residues. V was pared by 2 bases and J by 1 base, with 9 bases between. Germline CDR1 MGHDK, CDR2 SYGVNS. The CDR3, as DNA: TGTGCCAGCAGTGAAACAACAGGGTCCTACAATGAGCAGTTCTTC. It codes for CASSETTGSYNEQFF.

The chain is built from TRBV7-6 and TRBJ2-1, with TRBD1 matching over 9 bases. From germline, CDR1 is SGHVS and CDR2 FNYEAQ. The CDR3 totals 14 residues. V lost 5 bases to trimming and J lost 5 bases; unmatched junction nucleotides: 4. The CDR3 DNA reads TGTGCCAGCAGCCCTCGGACAGGGGACAATGAGCAGTTCTTC. Amino acid sequence: CASSPRTGDNEQFF.

J is TRBJ2-7 and V is TRBV11-2; TRBD2 agrees at 11 bases. Germline CDR1 and CDR2: SGHAT and FQNNGV. There are 16 residues in the CDR3. With 6 bases clipped from V and 7 bases from J, the junction kept 14 bases outside the gene matches. The chain's CDR3 is CASRLPSSGRMGEQYF. CDR3 nucleotides: TGTGCCAGCAGGTTACCCTCTAGCGGGAGGATGGGGGAGCAGTACTTC.

V usage is TRBV7-9 and J usage is TRBJ1-4, with 10 positions matching TRBD1. The germline gives CDR1 SEHNR, CDR2 FQNEAQ (reference sequence). After removal of 4 bases from V and 5 bases from J, the junction contained 4 bases not matched to a gene. The CDR3 covers 15 residues. Here the CDR3 reads CASSYLGQGNEKLFF. The CDR3 coding sequence is TGTGCCAGCAGCTATCTGGGACAGGGGAATGAAAAACTGTTTTTT. Together with reference TRBV7-9 and TRBJ1-4, the CDR3 gives the full variable domain: DTGVSQNPRHKITKRGQNVTFRCDPISEHNRLYWYRQTLGQGPEFLTYFQNEAQLEKSRLLSDRFSAERPKGSFSTLEIQRTEQGDSAMYLCASSYLGQGNEKLFFGSGTQLSVL.

The rearrangement uses TRBV7-9 and TRBJ1-4, with TRBD1 as a possible D gene (5 bases). This CDR3 is built from 13 residues. The V end lost 2 bases, the J end lost 6 bases, and 7 bases lay between the germline ends. CDR1 is SEHNR, CDR2 FQNEAQ, per germline (reference sequence). For the CDR3, the DNA is TGTGCCAGCAGCTTAAAAGGGGATGAAAAACTGTTTTTT. This gives the protein CASSLKGDEKLFF.

V usage is TRBV11-3 and J usage is TRBJ2-1, with a possible D match to TRBD1 (6 bases). V gave up 0 bases and J gave up 9 bases, with 9 bases separating them. Germline CDR1 reads SGHNT; CDR2 reads YENEEA. The CDR3 is made up of 13 amino acids. CDR3 nucleotides: TGTGCCAGCAGCTTAGATCAGGGGCCTGAGCAGTTCTTC. Translating it yields CASSLDQGPEQFF. Combining the CDR3 with reference TRBV11-3 and TRBJ2-1 gives the whole variable domain EAGVVQSPRYKIIEKKQPVAFWCNPISGHNTLYWYLQNLGQGPELLIRYENEEAVDDSQLPKDRFSAERLKGVDSTLKIQPAELGDSAVYLCASSLDQGPEQFFGPGTRLTVL.

The table lists this clone with a count of one. This CDR3 is CASSVGSGGKTGELFF. The DNA for the CDR3 is TGTGCCAGCAGCGTAGGTTCGGGGGGGAAAACCGGGGAGCTGTTTTTT. The J gene is TRBJ2-2, the V gene TRBV9, with 8 bases that match TRBD2. The length of the CDR3 is 16 residues. The V gene's germline CDR1 is SGDLS and CDR2 YYNGEE. Germline trimming cut 0 bases from V and 5 bases from J; bases unmatched to any gene: 6.